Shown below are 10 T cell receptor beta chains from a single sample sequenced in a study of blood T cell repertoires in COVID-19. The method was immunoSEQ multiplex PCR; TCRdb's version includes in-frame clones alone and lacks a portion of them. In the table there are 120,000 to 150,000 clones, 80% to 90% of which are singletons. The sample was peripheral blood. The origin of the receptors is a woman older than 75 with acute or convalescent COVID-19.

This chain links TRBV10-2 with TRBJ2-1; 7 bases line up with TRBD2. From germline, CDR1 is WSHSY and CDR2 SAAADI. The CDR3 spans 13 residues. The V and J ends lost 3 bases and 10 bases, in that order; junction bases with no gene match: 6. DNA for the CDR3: TGCGCCAGCAGTGACCCTAGCGGAGCAGAGCAGTTCTTC. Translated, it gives CASSDPSGAEQFF.

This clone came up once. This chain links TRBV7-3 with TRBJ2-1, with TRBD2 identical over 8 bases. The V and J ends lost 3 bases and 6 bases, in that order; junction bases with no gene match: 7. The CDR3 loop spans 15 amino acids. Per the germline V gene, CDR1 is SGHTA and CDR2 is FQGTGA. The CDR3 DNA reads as TGTGCCAGCAGCTTCAATCGGGGGGGAATCAATGAGCAGTTCTTC. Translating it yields CASSFNRGGINEQFF.

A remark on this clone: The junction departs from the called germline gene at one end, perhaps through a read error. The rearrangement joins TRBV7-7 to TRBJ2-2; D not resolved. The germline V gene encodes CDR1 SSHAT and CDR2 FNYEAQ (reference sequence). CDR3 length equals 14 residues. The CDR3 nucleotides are TGTGCTAGCAGCTTAGGCCCCGGGACCGGGGAGCTGTTTTTT. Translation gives CASSLGPGTGELFF.

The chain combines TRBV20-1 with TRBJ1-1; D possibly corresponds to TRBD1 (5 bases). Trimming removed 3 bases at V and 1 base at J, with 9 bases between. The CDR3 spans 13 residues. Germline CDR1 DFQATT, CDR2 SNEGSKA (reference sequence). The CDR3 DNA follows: TGCAGTGCTAGTCTGGACACGAACACTGAAGCTTTCTTT. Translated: CSASLDTNTEAFF.

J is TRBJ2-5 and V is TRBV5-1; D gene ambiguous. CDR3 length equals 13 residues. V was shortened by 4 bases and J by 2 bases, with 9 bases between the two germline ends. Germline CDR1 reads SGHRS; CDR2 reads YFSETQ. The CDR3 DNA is TGCGCCAGCAGCACTTTCGGGCAAGAGACCCAGTACTTC. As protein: CASSTFGQETQYF.

Here the CDR3 DNA reads TGCGCCAGCAGCCTTCAGGGGCGCGGCTCCTACAATGAGCAGTTCTTC. This translates into CASSLQGRGSYNEQFF. J is TRBJ2-1 and V is TRBV5-1; D possibly corresponds to TRBD1 (6 bases). The germline V gene encodes CDR1 SGHRS and CDR2 YFSETQ. CDR3 length equals 16 residues. V was pared by 4 bases and J by 0 bases, with 14 bases between.

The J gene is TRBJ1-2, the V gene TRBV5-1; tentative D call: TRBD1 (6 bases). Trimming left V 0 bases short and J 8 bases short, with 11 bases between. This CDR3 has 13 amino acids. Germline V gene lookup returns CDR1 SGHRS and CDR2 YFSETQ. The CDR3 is CASSLDRAGGYTF. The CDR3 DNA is TGCGCCAGCAGCTTGGACAGGGCAGGAGGCTACACCTTC.

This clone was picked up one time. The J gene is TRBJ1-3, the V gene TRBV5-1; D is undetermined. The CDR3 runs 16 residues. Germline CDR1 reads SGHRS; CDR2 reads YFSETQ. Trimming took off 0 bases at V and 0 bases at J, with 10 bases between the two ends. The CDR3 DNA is TGCGCCAGCAGCTTGGGATCGTCGAGCTCTGGAAACACCATATATTTT. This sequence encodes CASSLGSSSSGNTIYF.

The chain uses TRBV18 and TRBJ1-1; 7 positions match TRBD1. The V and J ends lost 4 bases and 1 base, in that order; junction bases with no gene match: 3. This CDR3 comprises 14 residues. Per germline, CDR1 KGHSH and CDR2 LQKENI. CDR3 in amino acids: CASSLQGGNTEAFF. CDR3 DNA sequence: TGTGCCAGCTCACTTCAGGGGGGGAACACTGAAGCTTTCTTT.

CDR3 DNA: TGTGCCTGGGATGGACAGGCTGGGGCCAACGTCCTGACTTTC. As protein: CAWDGQAGANVLTF. The chain uses TRBV30 and TRBJ2-6, with 7 bases fitting TRBD1. J was trimmed by 2 bases and V by 5 bases; bases with no gene match: 3. The CDR3 length is 14 residues. Germline V CDR1 and CDR2: GTSNPN, SVGIG (reference sequence).